This TCR beta chain was recorded in a study of T cells in Graves' hyperthyroidism and ophthalmopathy. Ten or more counts support this clonotype. It was RNA transcripts that yielded the amplified TCR beta CDR3 regions. First-round RT-PCR targeting the TCR CDR3 was performed with the HTBI primer set. TCRdb independently ran MiXCR on the multiplex PCR reads; one entry per CDR3 protein. The sample comprises roughly 650,000 distinct CDR3 sequences, roughly 15% of which are singletons, and 2.5% to 4% rests with the top ten. CDR1 SNHLY and CDR2 FYNNEI come from the germline V gene. The V and J ends lost 11 bases and 5 bases, in that order; junction bases with no gene match: 8. This CDR3 is built from 14 residues. A Clinical Activity Score of at least 3, a NOSPECS grade of at least 4 and a duration under 3 months were recorded in the ophthalmopathy patients. A roughly 9.7 ml volume of fresh peripheral blood provided the PBMCs.

V gene TRBV2 combines with J gene TRBJ2-2; 10 bases are shared with TRBD2. Sequenced input: blood. The TCR comes from a woman aged 40 to 49 with Graves' ophthalmopathy. CDR3 nucleotides: TGTGCCGGATCTAGCGGGAGAGGTACCGGGGAGCTGTTTTTT. Translating gives CAGSSGRGTGELFF.